This T cell receptor (beta chain) was documented in a study of CD8+ T cells in alopecia areata. Study-level information: Patients remained on tofacitinib for 6 to 18 months and then went 6 months without it. Study outcomes and limitations: Patients shared TCRs less clearly than mice did, possibly for HLA-related reasons.

The treatment denotes: oral pan-JAK inhibitor, 5-10 mg twice daily. Isolation of CD4+ and CD8+ T cells from PBMCs was achieved by sorting. V lost 6 bases and J 3 bases, leaving 12 bases between the germline ends. The CDR3 covers 13 residues. Germline V CDR1 and CDR2: ENHRY, SYGVKD. Reverse transcribed after extraction, RNA yielded cDNA as the sequencing template. Method: immunoSEQ multiplex PCR; TCRdb's copy keeps in-frame clones and lacks some. The sample consists of about 220,000 clones, roughly 56% of them appearing once. For this clone: The antigen is not known.

This chain uses TRBV10-3 with TRBJ2-7, with D perhaps assigned TRBD1 or TRBD2 (5 bases each). The source was CD4+ T cells sorted from blood, collected at week 4, from a patient treated with tofacitinib. This receptor was obtained from a human donor with alopecia areata. The chain's CDR3 is CAIRGEQYYEQYF. Here the CDR3 DNA reads TGTGCCATCAGGGGGGAACAGTACTACGAGCAGTACTTC.